The source of this T cell receptor beta chain is a study of PD-1 blockade in classical Hodgkin lymphoma. Whole-study context: Patients were given intravenous nivolumab, 3 mg/kg, every 2 weeks.

The length of the CDR3 is 22 residues. Germline values: CDR1 SGHVS, CDR2 FNYEAQ. J gave up 0 bases and V 2 bases, and 18 bases lay outside the gene matches. Every patient was affected by relapse after autologous stem cell transplantation, while exposure to brentuximab vedotin was not uniform. Method: immunoSEQ multiplex PCR; TCRdb's copy keeps in-frame clones and lacks some. The table records about 36,000 clones, about 70% of them present only once. This receptor was identified in a human donor with classical Hodgkin lymphoma. This chain joins TRBV7-6 and TRBJ2-4; 11 bases fit TRBD2. The source was peripheral blood mononuclear cells (PBMCs), collected before the second cycle of nivolumab. The chain's CDR3 is CASSLLVLAGEGEITAKNIQYF. CDR3 DNA: TGTGCCAGCAGCTTACTTGTACTAGCGGGAGAAGGTGAGATCACAGCCAAAAACATTCAGTACTTC.